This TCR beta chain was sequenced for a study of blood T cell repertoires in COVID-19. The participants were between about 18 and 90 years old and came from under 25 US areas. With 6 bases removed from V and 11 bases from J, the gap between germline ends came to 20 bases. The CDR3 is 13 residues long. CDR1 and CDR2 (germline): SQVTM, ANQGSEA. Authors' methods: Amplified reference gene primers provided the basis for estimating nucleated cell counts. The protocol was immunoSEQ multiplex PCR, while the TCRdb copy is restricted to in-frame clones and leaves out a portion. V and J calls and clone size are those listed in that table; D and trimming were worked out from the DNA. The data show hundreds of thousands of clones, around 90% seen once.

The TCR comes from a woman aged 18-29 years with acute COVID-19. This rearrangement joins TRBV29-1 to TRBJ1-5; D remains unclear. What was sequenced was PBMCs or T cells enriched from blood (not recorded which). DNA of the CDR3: TGCAGCGTCGCTAAGGGTGCGGGGAAGACCCAGCATTTT. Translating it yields CSVAKGAGKTQHF.